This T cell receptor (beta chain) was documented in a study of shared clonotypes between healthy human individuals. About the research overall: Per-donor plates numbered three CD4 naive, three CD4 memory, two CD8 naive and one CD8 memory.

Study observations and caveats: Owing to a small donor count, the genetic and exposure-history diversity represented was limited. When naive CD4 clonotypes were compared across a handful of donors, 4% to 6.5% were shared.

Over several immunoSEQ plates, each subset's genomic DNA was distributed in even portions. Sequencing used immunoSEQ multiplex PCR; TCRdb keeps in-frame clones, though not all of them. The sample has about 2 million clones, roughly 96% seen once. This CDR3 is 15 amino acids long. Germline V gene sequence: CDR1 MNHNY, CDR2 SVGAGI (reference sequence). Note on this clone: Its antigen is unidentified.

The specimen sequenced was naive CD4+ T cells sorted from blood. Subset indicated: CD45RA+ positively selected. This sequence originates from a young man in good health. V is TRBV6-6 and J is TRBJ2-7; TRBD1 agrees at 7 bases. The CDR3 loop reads CAPSVRDRVSYEQYF. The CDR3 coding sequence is TGTGCGCCCAGCGTCCGGGACAGAGTCTCCTACGAGCAGTACTTC.